This TCR beta chain was documented in a study of shared clonotypes between healthy human individuals. Study overall: Each donor's CD8 memory used one plate, CD8 naive two, each CD4 subset three.

Donors comprised only Caucasian adults living in Nashville, Tennessee. The germline gives CDR1 SGHAT, CDR2 FQDESV (reference sequence). The CDR3 spans 15 residues. Trimming cost V 0 bases and J 7 bases, with 12 bases left between them. Each subset's genomic DNA was shared equally among a number of immunoSEQ plates. Sequencing used immunoSEQ multiplex PCR; TCRdb keeps in-frame clones, though not all of them. In the table there are around 2.5 million clones, 80% to 95% of which are singletons. General study points: Sampling covered blood only; tissue repertoires likely differ.

Points on this clone: What it binds is unknown.

The receptor was derived from a young man in good health. Some clones in this sample may be carry-over from other donors' samples. The chain is built from TRBV11-1 and TRBJ2-2; D may match TRBD1 or TRBD2 (5 bases each). Sequencing input: naive CD4+ T cells from PBMCs. Subset noted: CD45RA+ positively selected. The CDR3 nucleotides read TGTGCCAGCAGCTTAGCCGGGACCACGGACGGGGAGCTGTTTTTT. Its protein is CASSLAGTTDGELFF. The variable domain in full, with the rest retrieved from reference TRBV11-1 and TRBJ2-2, is EAEVAQSPRYKITEKSQAVAFWCDPISGHATLYWYRQILGQGPELLVQFQDESVVDDSQLPKDRFSAERLKGVDSTLKIQPAELGDSAMYLCASSLAGTTDGELFFGEGSRLTVL.